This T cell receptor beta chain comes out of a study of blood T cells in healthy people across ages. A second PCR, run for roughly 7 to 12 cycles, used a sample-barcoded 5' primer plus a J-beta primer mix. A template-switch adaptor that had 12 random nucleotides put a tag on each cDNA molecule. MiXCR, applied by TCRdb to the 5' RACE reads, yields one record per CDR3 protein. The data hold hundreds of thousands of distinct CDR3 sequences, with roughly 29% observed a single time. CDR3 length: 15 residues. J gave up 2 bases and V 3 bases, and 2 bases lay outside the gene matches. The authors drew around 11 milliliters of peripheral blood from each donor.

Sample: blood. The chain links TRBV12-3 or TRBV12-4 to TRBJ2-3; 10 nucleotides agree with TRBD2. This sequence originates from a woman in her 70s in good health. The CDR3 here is CASSFGTSATDTQYF. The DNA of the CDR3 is TGTGCCAGCAGTTTTGGGACTAGCGCCACAGATACGCAGTATTTT.